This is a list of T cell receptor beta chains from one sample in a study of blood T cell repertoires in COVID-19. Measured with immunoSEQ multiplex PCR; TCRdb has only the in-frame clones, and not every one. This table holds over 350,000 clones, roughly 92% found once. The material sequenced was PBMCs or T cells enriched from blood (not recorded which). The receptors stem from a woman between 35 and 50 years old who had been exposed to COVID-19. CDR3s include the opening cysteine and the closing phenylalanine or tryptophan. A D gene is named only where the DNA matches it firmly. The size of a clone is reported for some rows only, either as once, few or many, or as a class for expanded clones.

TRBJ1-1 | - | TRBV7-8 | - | TGTGCCAGCAGCACTCGCCTCGGGGGGGACACTGAAGCTTTCTTT | CASSTRLGGDTEAFF
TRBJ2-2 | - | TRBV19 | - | TGTGCCAGTAGTATGGGCAGGTGGGCGACCGGGGAGCTGTTTTTT | CASSMGRWATGELFF
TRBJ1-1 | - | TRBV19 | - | TGTGCCAGCACCCTAACTCAGGGGAACACTGAAGCTTTCTTT | CASTLTQGNTEAFF
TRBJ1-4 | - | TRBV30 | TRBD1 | TGTGCCTGGAGTCCACACAGGGGGCCTCCTAATGAAAAACTGTTTTTT | CAWSPHRGPPNEKLFF
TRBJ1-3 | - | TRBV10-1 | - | TGCGCCAGCACCAAAACTTTAAACACCATATATTTT | CASTKTLNTIYF
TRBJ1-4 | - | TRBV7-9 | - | TGTGCCAGCAGCCCCGGTCAAGAAAAACTGTTTTTT | CASSPGQEKLFF
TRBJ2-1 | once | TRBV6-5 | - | TGTGCCAGCAGGGACTTCCCCTCTGCGTACAATGAGCAGTTCTTC | CASRDFPSAYNEQFF
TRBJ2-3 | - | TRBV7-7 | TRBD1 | TGTGCTAGCAGCTCCGGGACAGGGCGGGCAGATACGCAGTATTTT | CASSSGTGRADTQYF
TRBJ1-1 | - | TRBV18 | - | TGTGCCAGCTCAGGACAGTGGAACACTGAAGCTTTCTTT | CASSGQWNTEAFF
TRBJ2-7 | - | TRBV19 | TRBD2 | TGTGCCAGTAGTCCCGCAGATCGCGGGGGTAGAGTCTACGAGCAGTACTTC | CASSPADRGGRVYEQYF
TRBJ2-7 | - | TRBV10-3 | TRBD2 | TGTGCCATCAGTACCGGGACGTTGACTAGCGCCGTCGAGCAGTACTTC | CAISTGTLTSAVEQYF
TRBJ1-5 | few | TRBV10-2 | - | TGCGCCAGCAGTGAAGACAGGAACCAGCAGCCCCAGCATTTT | CASSEDRNQQPQHF
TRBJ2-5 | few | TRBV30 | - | TGTGCCTGGAGTGTTAAAGAGACCCAGTACTTC | CAWSVKETQYF
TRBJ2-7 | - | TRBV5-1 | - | TGCGCCAGCAGCTTGGCAGGCAGGGCCTACGAGCAGTACTTC | CASSLAGRAYEQYF
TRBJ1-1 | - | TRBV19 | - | TGTGCCAGTACTCAGGGGCCGGGACGGCGTACTGAAGCTTTCTTT | CASTQGPGRRTEAFF
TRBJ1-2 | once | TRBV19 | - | TGTGCCAGTAGTATAGCGTCCAACATTGATGGCTACACCTTC | CASSIASNIDGYTF
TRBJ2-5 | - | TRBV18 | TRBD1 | TGTGCCAGCTCACCAAAGGGACAGGGGGTAACGAAGACCCAGTACTTC | CASSPKGQGVTKTQYF
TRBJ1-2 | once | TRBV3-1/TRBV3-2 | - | TGTGCCAGCAGCCAATTCAGGGAAAGCTATGGCTACACCTTC | CASSQFRESYGYTF
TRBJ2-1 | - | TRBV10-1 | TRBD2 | TGCGCCAGCAGTGAGTCTGGGCTAGCGGGACAACGCTCCTACAATGAGCAGTTCTTC | CASSESGLAGQRSYNEQFF
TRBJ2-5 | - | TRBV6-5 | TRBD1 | TGTGCCAGCAGCTACTCGACAGGGCGAATAGGAGAGACCCAGTACTTC | CASSYSTGRIGETQYF
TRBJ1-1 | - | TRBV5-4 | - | TGTGCCAGCAGCCCGCGGCAGGGGCTGGGGGACACTGAAGCTTTCTTT | CASSPRQGLGDTEAFF
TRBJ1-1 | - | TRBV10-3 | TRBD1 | TGTGCCACCCGGACAGGGGGCTCGAATGAAGCTTTCTTT | CATRTGGSNEAFF
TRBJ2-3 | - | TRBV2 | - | TGTGCCAGCAGTGGCGGGGAGGATACGCAGTATTTT | CASSGGEDTQYF
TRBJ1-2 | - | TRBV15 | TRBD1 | TGTGCCACCAGCCGGGGAGGGACAGGGGGTAACTATGGCTACACCTTC | CATSRGGTGGNYGYTF